Shown below are 26 T cell receptor beta chains from a single sample sequenced in a study of CD8 T cells in Susac syndrome. It was with random hexamers that roughly 0.45 to 1 ug RNA was reverse transcribed. Using its own MiXCR run on the immunoSEQ multiplex PCR reads, TCRdb lists one record per CDR3 protein. The sample holds 130,000 or so distinct CDR3 sequences, roughly 94% seen once. The source material was CD8+ T cells from PBMCs. Source of these receptors: a human donor with Susac syndrome.

The chain recombines TRBV7-9 with TRBJ2-7; unclear D gene. Trimming took off 5 bases at V and 6 bases at J, with 14 bases between the two ends. In germline, CDR1 is SEHNR, CDR2 FQNEAQ (reference sequence). CDR3 length: 13 residues. The CDR3 spells CASSTPGIGEQYF. The CDR3 DNA reads as TGTGCCAGCAGCACCCCGGGTATCGGCGAGCAGTACTTC.

V is TRBV9 and J is TRBJ1-1; D is possibly TRBD1 (6 bases). The germline gives CDR1 SGDLS, CDR2 YYNGEE. Trimming removed 4 bases from V and 1 base from J, with 14 bases in between. The CDR3 spans 15 residues. In nucleotides, the CDR3 is TGTGCCAGCAGCCCCGGGGGCACGGGGAACACTGAAGCTTTCTTT. Residues: CASSPGGTGNTEAFF.

The chain couples TRBV6-1 to TRBJ1-6, with D unclear. The CDR3 totals 12 residues. The V end lost 7 bases, the J end lost 14 bases, and 15 bases lay between the germline ends. Germline CDR1 reads MNHNS; CDR2 reads SASEGT. CDR3 region: CASIMIILTLHF. As DNA, the CDR3 is TGTGCCAGCATCATGATCATTCTCACCCTCCACTTT.

The chain has TRBV30 and TRBJ2-7; D is uncertain. This CDR3 comprises 14 residues. From germline, CDR1 is GTSNPN and CDR2 SVGIG (reference sequence). Trimming took off 2 bases at V and 2 bases at J, with 13 bases between the two ends. The CDR3 nucleotides are TGTGCCTGGAGTAGTGGAGTGTCCCCCTACGAGCAGTACTTC. Translation gives CAWSSGVSPYEQYF.

The rearrangement uses TRBV5-1 and TRBJ2-7; D possibly corresponds to TRBD2 (6 bases). This CDR3 comprises 13 residues. Germline V gene data show CDR1 as SGHRS and CDR2 as YFSETQ. Between the trimmed V and J ends, which lost 4 bases and 5 bases, there was a span of 13 bases. The CDR3 spells CASSPSGGNEQYF. The CDR3, as DNA: TGCGCCAGCAGCCCAAGTGGGGGGAACGAGCAGTACTTC. Drawing the rest from reference TRBV5-1 and TRBJ2-7, the complete variable domain is KAGVTQTPRYLIKTRGQQVTLSCSPISGHRSVSWYQQTPGQGLQFLFEYFSETQRNKGNFPGRFSGRQFSNSRSEMNVSTLELGDSALYLCASSPSGGNEQYFGPGTRLTVT.

The genes are TRBV4-1 and TRBJ2-7; TRBD2 matches 9 bases. Trimming cost V 1 base and J 2 bases; bases outside gene matches: 3. The germline gives CDR1 MGHRA, CDR2 YSYEKL. The CDR3 length is 15 residues. The CDR3 nucleotides read TGCGCCAGCAGCCAAGTCCTAGCGGGGACCTACGAGCAGTACTTC. Translating gives CASSQVLAGTYEQYF.

This clonotype was counted once. The chain joins TRBV5-1 to TRBJ1-4, with 8 bases aligning to TRBD1. The V gene's germline CDR1 is SGHRS and CDR2 YFSETQ. The CDR3 loop spans 15 amino acids. The ends lost 4 bases at V and 1 base at J; junction bases unmatched: 3. The CDR3 region has the DNA TGCGCCAGCAGCAGAGGGACAGGAACTAATGAAAAACTGTTTTTT. Translation gives CASSRGTGTNEKLFF.

This clonotype was observed a single time. The chain has TRBV27 and TRBJ1-2; D is possibly TRBD1 (6 bases). CDR3 length: 16 amino acids. The V gene lost 2 bases and the J gene lost 5 bases, with 18 bases spanning the gap. The germline gives CDR1 MNHEY, CDR2 SMNVEV (reference sequence). DNA of the CDR3: TGTGCCAGCAGTTTAAACCCCCCAGGGGTCCCTTATGGCTACACCTTC. Protein sequence: CASSLNPPGVPYGYTF.

V is TRBV9 and J is TRBJ2-7; 13 bases map to TRBD2. The CDR3 is made up of 16 amino acids. J was trimmed by 5 bases and V by 4 bases; bases with no gene match: 9. Germline lookup yields CDR1 SGDLS and CDR2 YYNGEE. For the CDR3, the DNA is TGTGCCAGCAGCCTCGGGACTAGCGGGGTTATGAACGAGCAGTACTTC. It yields the protein CASSLGTSGVMNEQYF.

The J gene is TRBJ2-7, the V gene TRBV29-1, with TRBD1 matching over 9 bases. The germline gives CDR1 SQVTM, CDR2 ANQGSEA. Losses at the gene ends were 6 bases for V and 2 bases for J; bases not matched to a gene: 5. This CDR3 has 13 residues. The CDR3: CSVPGQGPYEQYF. The CDR3 bases are TGCAGCGTCCCGGGACAGGGTCCCTACGAGCAGTACTTC.

V gene TRBV3-1 combines with J gene TRBJ2-5, with D perhaps matching TRBD1 (5 bases). The CDR3 consists of 13 residues. In germline, CDR1 is LGHDT, CDR2 YNNKEL (reference sequence). V lost 3 bases to trimming and J lost 4 bases, with 9 bases between them. CDR3 region: CASSQGPVETQYF. CDR3 in DNA: TGTGCCAGCAGCCAGGGGCCTGTAGAGACCCAGTACTTC.

This rearrangement joins TRBV14 to TRBJ1-3; unclear D gene. With 4 bases removed from V and 0 bases from J, the gap between germline ends came to 10 bases. This CDR3 spans 15 amino acids. Germline V gives CDR1 SGHDN, CDR2 FVKESK. The CDR3 coding sequence is TGTGCCAGCAGCCCCAACCGTTTCTCTGGAAACACCATATATTTT. Translating it yields CASSPNRFSGNTIYF.

The CDR3 DNA sequence: TGTGCCACCAGCAGAAGCAGGGGGCCCAGCACTGAAGCTTTCTTT. Its translation is CATSRSRGPSTEAFF. The genes are TRBV15 and TRBJ1-1; 8 bases are shared with TRBD1. Germline CDR1 reads LNHNV; CDR2 reads YYDKDF (reference sequence). Trimming at V came to 2 bases and at J to 4 bases, leaving 6 bases not matched to a gene. The CDR3 contains 15 residues.

V gene TRBV23-1 combines with J gene TRBJ2-7; TRBD1 matches 9 bases. TRBV23-1 is an ORF, with its function uncertain. The junction had 9 bases not matched to a gene; V was cut back by 2 bases and J by 1 base. The CDR3 length is 17 residues. CDR3 sequence: CASSQMDGTGISYEQYF. The CDR3, as DNA: TGCGCCAGCAGTCAAATGGACGGGACAGGGATTTCCTACGAGCAGTACTTC.

V and J are TRBV5-4 and TRBJ1-2, with a tentative D call TRBD1 (5 bases). V gave up 0 bases and J gave up 6 bases, with 12 bases separating them. Germline V gene sequence: CDR1 SGHNT, CDR2 YYREEE (reference sequence). CDR3 size: 14 residues. CDR3 coding DNA: TGTGCCAGCAGCTTGGTTGGGGGAAGCAATGGCTACACCTTC. Amino acids: CASSLVGGSNGYTF.

This clonotype has a single count. The chain recombines TRBV20-1 with TRBJ2-7, with 8 nucleotides matching TRBD1. The ends lost 0 bases at V and 0 bases at J; junction bases unmatched: 4. The CDR3 loop spans 15 amino acids. Germline loops: CDR1 DFQATT, CDR2 SNEGSKA (reference sequence). CDR3 in amino acids: CSARDRDRSSYEQYF. CDR3 DNA: TGCAGTGCTAGAGACCGGGACAGGAGCTCCTACGAGCAGTACTTC.

The V gene is TRBV20-1, the J gene TRBJ2-1; 9 bases agree with TRBD1. J was trimmed by 5 bases and V by 1 base; bases with no gene match: 3. CDR1 and CDR2 (germline): DFQATT, SNEGSKA (reference sequence). The CDR3 extends over 14 amino acids. CDR3 in DNA: TGCAGTGCTAGAGCCGGGACAGGGAACAATGAGCAGTTCTTC. Translated: CSARAGTGNNEQFF.

This clonotype was seen a single time. The chain links TRBV6-5 to TRBJ2-7; D unresolved. The V gene's germline CDR1 is MNHEY and CDR2 SVGAGI. V was cut by 7 bases and J by 0 bases, with 10 bases left in between. The CDR3 totals 13 residues. CDR3 loop: CASTLGYSYEQYF. CDR3 sequence (DNA): TGTGCCAGCACCTTAGGGTACTCCTACGAGCAGTACTTC.

The rearrangement uses TRBV3-1 and TRBJ2-6, with D maybe TRBD1 (6 bases). CDR3 size: 18 residues. Trimming pared 3 bases from V and 0 bases from J, leaving 15 bases between. Germline V CDR1 and CDR2: LGHDT, YNNKEL (reference sequence). The CDR3 DNA reads TGTGCCAGCAGCCATTCGTCAGGGGACCACTCTGGGGCCAACGTCCTGACTTTC. It encodes CASSHSSGDHSGANVLTF.

This sequence joins TRBV9 and TRBJ2-5; 9 bases align to TRBD1. The CDR3 has 15 amino acids. With 0 bases clipped from V and 5 bases from J, the junction kept 5 bases outside the gene matches. The V gene's germline CDR1 is SGDLS and CDR2 YYNGEE. The CDR3 reads CASSVEQGAGETQYF. DNA of the CDR3: TGTGCCAGCAGCGTAGAACAGGGGGCAGGGGAGACCCAGTACTTC.

The chain couples TRBV6-6 to TRBJ1-2; D perhaps matches TRBD1 (5 bases). The germline V and J ends were trimmed by 0 bases and 5 bases, with 16 bases remaining between them. This CDR3 has 16 residues. The germline CDR1 and CDR2 sequences are MNHNY and SVGAGI (reference sequence). Here the CDR3 DNA reads TGTGCCAGCAGTTACTCGAAAGGGGACCCCACATATGGCTACACCTTC. Its protein product is CASSYSKGDPTYGYTF.

The chain combines TRBV9 with TRBJ1-1; weak D call: TRBD1 (6 bases). Per the germline V gene, CDR1 is SGDLS and CDR2 is YYNGEE. Trimming cost V 4 bases and J 1 base, with 17 bases left between them. The CDR3 runs 16 residues. In nucleotides, the CDR3 is TGTGCCAGCAGCACAAACAGGGTAAGCGGGAACACTGAAGCTTTCTTT. It codes for CASSTNRVSGNTEAFF.

The chain couples TRBV28 to TRBJ2-1; D remains unclear. The V end lost 6 bases, the J end lost 7 bases, and 13 bases lay between the germline ends. The CDR3 is made up of 13 amino acids. The germline V gene has CDR1 MDHEN and CDR2 SYDVKM. Written as DNA, the CDR3 is TGTGCCAGCAGGCCTCCCACTGTGAATGAGCAGTTCTTC. Translation: CASRPPTVNEQFF.

J is TRBJ2-2 and V is TRBV13, with D perhaps matching TRBD2 (7 bases). CDR3 length: 16 amino acids. Germline CDR1 reads PRHDT; CDR2 reads FYEKMQ (reference sequence). V gave up 5 bases and J gave up 1 base, with 14 bases separating them. CDR3 in amino acids: CASSLTGGQNTGELFF. The CDR3 DNA sequence: TGTGCCAGCAGCCTTACGGGGGGCCAGAACACCGGGGAGCTGTTTTTT.

The chain is built from TRBV20-1 and TRBJ2-3; 8 bases map to TRBD2. The CDR3 totals 16 residues. CDR1 DFQATT and CDR2 SNEGSKA come from the germline V gene (reference sequence). V shed 0 bases and J 1 base; nucleotides not matched to a gene: 6. The CDR3 nucleotides are TGCAGTGCTAGAGATAGGCGGGGGGCCCGCACAGATACGCAGTATTTT. Translating gives CSARDRRGARTDTQYF.

This clonotype was recorded only once. The V gene is TRBV7-9, the J gene TRBJ1-6; tentative D call: TRBD1 (5 bases). The CDR3 is 14 residues long. V was cut by 5 bases and J by 9 bases, with 14 bases left in between. In germline, CDR1 is SEHNR, CDR2 FQNEAQ (reference sequence). As DNA, the CDR3 is TGTGCCAGCAGCCTGGGGGGGAGTGGTTCACCCCTCCACTTT. It encodes CASSLGGSGSPLHF.